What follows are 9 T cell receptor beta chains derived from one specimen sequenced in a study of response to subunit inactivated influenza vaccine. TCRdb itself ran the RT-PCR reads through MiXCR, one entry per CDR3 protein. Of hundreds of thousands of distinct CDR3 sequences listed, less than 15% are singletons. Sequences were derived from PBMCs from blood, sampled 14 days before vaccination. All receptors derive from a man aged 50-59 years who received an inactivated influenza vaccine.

In nucleotides, the CDR3 is TGTGCCAGCAGCTCCTCCGGGCCCGCCGGAGACGAGCAGTACTTC. Its translation is CASSSSGPAGDEQYF. V usage is TRBV13 and J usage is TRBJ2-7, with unresolved D. V dropped 4 bases and J dropped 5 bases, with 18 bases sitting between them. Germline CDR1 and CDR2: PRHDT and FYEKMQ (reference sequence). This CDR3 has 15 residues.

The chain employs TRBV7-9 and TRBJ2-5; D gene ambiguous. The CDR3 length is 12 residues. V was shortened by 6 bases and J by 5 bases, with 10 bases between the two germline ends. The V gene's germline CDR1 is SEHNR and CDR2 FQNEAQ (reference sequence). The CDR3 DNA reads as TGTGCCAGCAGATCGGACGGGGAGACCCAGTACTTC. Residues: CASRSDGETQYF.

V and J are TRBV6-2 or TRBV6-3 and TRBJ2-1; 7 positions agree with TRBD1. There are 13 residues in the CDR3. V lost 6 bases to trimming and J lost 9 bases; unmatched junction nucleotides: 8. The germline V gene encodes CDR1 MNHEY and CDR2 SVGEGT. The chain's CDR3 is CASRLDRNGEQFF. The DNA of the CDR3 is TGTGCCAGCAGGCTGGACAGGAACGGTGAGCAGTTCTTC.

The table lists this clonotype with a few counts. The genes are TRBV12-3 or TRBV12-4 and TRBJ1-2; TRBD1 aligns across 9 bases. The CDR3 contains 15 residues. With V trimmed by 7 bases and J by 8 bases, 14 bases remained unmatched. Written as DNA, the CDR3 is TGTGCCAGCACCCCTTCCGGCACAGGGGGCGGAGGCTACACCTTC. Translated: CASTPSGTGGGGYTF.

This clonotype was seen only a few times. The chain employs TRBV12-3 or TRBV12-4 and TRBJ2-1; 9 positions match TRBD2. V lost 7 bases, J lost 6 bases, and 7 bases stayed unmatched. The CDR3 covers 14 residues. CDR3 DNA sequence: TGTGCCAGCACCCCCTTGACTAGCGGCAATGAGCAGTTCTTC. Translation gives CASTPLTSGNEQFF.

CDR3 loop: CASSIGYPYEQYF. CDR3 nucleotide sequence: TGTGCCAGCAGCATCGGCTACCCCTACGAGCAGTACTTC. The chain combines TRBV7-8 with TRBJ2-7, with D unclear. Deletions cut 5 bases from V and 2 bases from J, with 10 bases between. The CDR3 has 13 residues. Germline V gene lookup returns CDR1 SGHVS and CDR2 FQNEAQ.

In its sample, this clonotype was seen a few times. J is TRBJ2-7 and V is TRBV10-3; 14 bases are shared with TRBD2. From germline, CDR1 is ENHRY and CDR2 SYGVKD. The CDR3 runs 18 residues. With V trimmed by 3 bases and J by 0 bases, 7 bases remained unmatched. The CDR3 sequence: CAISDGLAGGLSSYEQYF. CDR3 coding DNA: TGTGCCATCAGTGACGGACTAGCGGGAGGTTTGAGCTCCTACGAGCAGTACTTC.

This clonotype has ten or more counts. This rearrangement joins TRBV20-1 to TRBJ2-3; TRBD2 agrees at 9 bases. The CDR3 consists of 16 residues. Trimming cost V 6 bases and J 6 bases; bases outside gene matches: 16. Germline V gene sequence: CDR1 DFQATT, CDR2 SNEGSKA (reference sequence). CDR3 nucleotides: TGCAGTGCGAAGATCCCGGGACTAGCCTCAGGGGATACGCAGTATTTT. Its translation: CSAKIPGLASGDTQYF.

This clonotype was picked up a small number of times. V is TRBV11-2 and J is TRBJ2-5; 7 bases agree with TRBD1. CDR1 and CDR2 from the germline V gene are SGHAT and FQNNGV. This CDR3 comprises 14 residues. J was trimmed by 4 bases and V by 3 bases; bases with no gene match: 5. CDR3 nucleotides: TGTGCCAGCAGCTTTCAGGGGGTGCTAGAGACCCAGTACTTC. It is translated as CASSFQGVLETQYF.